The T cell receptor (beta chain) described here comes from a study of T cell changes during pregnancy in multiple sclerosis. V was clipped by 3 bases and J by 4 bases, with 12 bases between them. CDR1 SQVTM and CDR2 ANQGSEA come from the germline V gene. The CDR3 has 13 amino acids. Clones were sequenced by immunoSEQ multiplex PCR, and TCRdb holds only the in-frame ones, with some missing. In the table there are about 100,000 clones, about 90% of which are singletons. The sample consisted of peripheral blood, taken after pregnancy. This chain links TRBV29-1 with TRBJ2-5; weak D call: TRBD1 (6 bases). This TCR came from a female donor with multiple sclerosis, enrolled in a pregnancy study. The CDR3 region is CSVDPVQGETQYF. The CDR3 DNA reads TGCAGCGTTGATCCGGTACAGGGAGAGACCCAGTACTTC. Full variable domain (outside the CDR3, taken from reference TRBV29-1 and TRBJ2-5): SAVISQKPSRDICQRGTSLTIQCQVDSQVTMMFWYRQQPGQSLTLIATANQGSEATYESGFVIDKFPISRPNLTFSTLTVSNMSPEDSSIYLCSVDPVQGETQYFGPGTRLLVL.